The 22 T cell receptor beta chains presented below share a single source sample, sequenced in a study of blood T cell repertoires in COVID-19. The assay was immunoSEQ multiplex PCR, and TCRdb's table has in-frame clones only and misses some. The data contain approximately 59,000 clones, around 86% of them singletons. Sequencing was done on a sample of peripheral blood. The receptors were sampled from a woman older than 75 with acute or convalescent COVID-19.

A few counts support this clone. The rearrangement uses TRBV5-4 and TRBJ1-4, with 8 bases lining up with TRBD1. The germline V gene has CDR1 SGHNT and CDR2 YYREEE (reference sequence). The CDR3 has 17 amino acids. V shed 4 bases and J 2 bases; nucleotides not matched to a gene: 10. CDR3 region: CASSGPGGAGTNEKLFF. The CDR3 region has the DNA TGTGCCAGCAGCGGTCCAGGGGGCGCAGGGACTAATGAAAAACTGTTTTTT.

The J gene is TRBJ1-3, the V gene TRBV15; D gene unclear. This CDR3 is built from 14 residues. From germline, CDR1 is LNHNV and CDR2 YYDKDF (reference sequence). V gave up 0 bases and J gave up 0 bases, with 3 bases separating them. CDR3 DNA: TGTGCCACCAGCAGAGACGGCTCTGGAAACACCATATATTTT. This encodes CATSRDGSGNTIYF.

The chain joins TRBV6-2 or TRBV6-3 to TRBJ2-2; D remains ambiguous. Per germline, CDR1 MNHEY and CDR2 SVGEGT. V lost 6 bases and J lost 2, with 13 bases in between. The CDR3 is 15 residues long. The CDR3 coding sequence is TGTGCCAGCAGCGCGAAGATTTTAAACACCGGGGAGCTGTTTTTT. Protein product: CASSAKILNTGELFF.

V and J are TRBV7-2 and TRBJ1-6, with a possible D match to TRBD1 (6 bases). Germline CDR1 SGHTA, CDR2 FQGNSA. CDR3 length: 16 residues. Trimming removed 2 bases at V and 0 bases at J, with 8 bases between. The CDR3 DNA sequence: TGTGCCAGCAGCTTACAGGGGAGCTCCTATAATTCACCCCTCCACTTT. It translates to CASSLQGSSYNSPLHF.

The genes are TRBV2 and TRBJ1-6; possibly TRBD1 for D (5 bases). This CDR3 is built from 16 residues. Germline V gene data show CDR1 as SNHLY and CDR2 as FYNNEI. Trimming removed 6 bases from V and 7 bases from J, with 19 bases in between. The DNA of the CDR3 is TGTGCCAGCAGGGGCGTGGGGGGAATGGGGAATTCACCCCTCCACTTT. Translation: CASRGVGGMGNSPLHF. Full variable domain (rest looked up from reference TRBV2 and TRBJ1-6): EPEVTQTPSHQVTQMGQEVILRCVPISNHLYFYWYRQILGQKVEFLVSFYNNEISEKSEIFDDQFSVERPDGSNFTLKIRSTKLEDSAMYFCASRGVGGMGNSPLHFGNGTRLTVT.

The chain uses TRBV19 and TRBJ2-3, with 11 bases matching TRBD1. Trimming took 10 bases from V and 6 from J; bases not matched to a gene: 12. From germline, CDR1 is LNHDA and CDR2 SQIVND (reference sequence). This CDR3 contains 15 residues. The CDR3 region has the DNA TGTGCCATATCGCTCGGACAGGGGGCAGGGGATACGCAGTATTTT. Translated: CAISLGQGAGDTQYF.

The chain uses TRBV5-4 and TRBJ1-1, with 8 bases aligning to TRBD1. V lost 6 bases to trimming and J lost 5 bases; unmatched junction nucleotides: 6. Germline CDR1 and CDR2: SGHNT and YYREEE (reference sequence). The CDR3 totals 13 residues. In nucleotides, the CDR3 is TGTGCCAGCAACGGACAGGGAGGAACTGAAGCTTTCTTT. Encoded protein: CASNGQGGTEAFF.

The chain recombines TRBV19 with TRBJ1-6; D is perhaps TRBD1 (5 bases). CDR3 size: 18 residues. Per the germline V gene, CDR1 is LNHDA and CDR2 is SQIVND (reference sequence). The V gene lost 7 bases and the J gene lost 4 bases, with 23 bases spanning the gap. CDR3 nucleotides: TGTGCCAGTACCTTCGACAGCAGACCCAGGAAATATAATTCACCCCTCCACTTT. Its protein product is CASTFDSRPRKYNSPLHF.

V gene TRBV24-1 combines with J gene TRBJ2-3, with 7 positions matching TRBD1. Trimming took 3 bases from V and 5 from J; bases not matched to a gene: 7. The CDR3 is made up of 15 amino acids. CDR1 KGHDR and CDR2 SFDVKD come from the germline V gene. In DNA, the CDR3 is TGTGCCACCAGTGATGCCAGGGGGTATGGAGATACGCAGTATTTT. It translates to CATSDARGYGDTQYF.

The rearrangement links TRBV18 to TRBJ1-1, with 8 nucleotides matching TRBD1. With V trimmed by 0 bases and J by 6 bases, 6 bases remained unmatched. Germline-derived CDR1 and CDR2 are KGHSH and LQKENI. The CDR3 is 15 residues long. The CDR3 spells CASSPPSQGGPEAFF. The DNA for the CDR3 is TGTGCCAGCTCACCACCGTCACAGGGGGGACCTGAAGCTTTCTTT.

The CDR3 DNA reads as TGCGCCAGCAGCTTGGTTACAGCTAAAGAGACCCAGTACTTC. It encodes CASSLVTAKETQYF. V usage is TRBV5-1 and J usage is TRBJ2-5; D gene ambiguous. This CDR3 spans 14 amino acids. Germline V gene data show CDR1 as SGHRS and CDR2 as YFSETQ. Between the trimmed V and J ends, which lost 0 bases and 3 bases, there was a span of 9 bases.

The chain employs TRBV19 and TRBJ2-2, with 7 bases lining up with TRBD1. V shed 10 bases and J 5 bases; nucleotides not matched to a gene: 10. The CDR3 has 14 amino acids. Germline CDR1 is LNHDA and CDR2 is SQIVND (reference sequence). The CDR3 coding sequence is TGTGCCACCCAAACAGGGGTGGGAACCGGGGAGCTGTTTTTT. It specifies CATQTGVGTGELFF.

This clone was observed a few times. The chain links TRBV30 to TRBJ2-7, with D possibly matching TRBD1 (6 bases). Per the germline V gene, CDR1 is GTSNPN and CDR2 is SVGIG (reference sequence). The CDR3 length is 14 residues. Trimming took 3 bases from V and 4 from J, leaving 16 bases between them. As DNA, the CDR3 is TGTGCCTGGAGGGGGCCGGGACAACCGTACGAGCAGTACTTC. Residues: CAWRGPGQPYEQYF.

DNA of the CDR3: TGTGCCAGCAGCCCGTGGGAGGGTATCTCCTCTGGCTACACCTTC. The encoded protein is CASSPWEGISSGYTF. The rearrangement links TRBV7-9 to TRBJ1-2; D is ambiguous. CDR3 size: 15 residues. Germline CDR1 SEHNR, CDR2 FQNEAQ (reference sequence). With 5 bases removed from V and 7 bases from J, the gap between germline ends came to 20 bases.

The chain links TRBV27 to TRBJ2-1; 10 nucleotides agree with TRBD1. Trimming cost V 6 bases and J 8 bases; bases outside gene matches: 7. This CDR3 region has 14 residues. Germline CDR1 MNHEY, CDR2 SMNVEV (reference sequence). The CDR3 loop reads CASSDRGRMDEQFF. Written as DNA, the CDR3 is TGTGCCAGCAGCGACAGGGGGCGCATGGATGAGCAGTTCTTC.

This rearrangement joins TRBV6-6 to TRBJ1-5; D is unclear. This CDR3 region has 12 residues. CDR1 is MNHNY, CDR2 SVGAGI, per germline (reference sequence). The V and J ends lost 5 bases and 5 bases respectively, with 7 bases between them. The CDR3: CASSPSDQPQHF. CDR3 nucleotide sequence: TGTGCCAGCAGTCCGTCGGATCAGCCCCAGCATTTT.

The rearrangement links TRBV6-6 to TRBJ1-3; TRBD1 agrees at 11 bases. The CDR3 loop spans 16 amino acids. Per germline, CDR1 MNHNY and CDR2 SVGAGI (reference sequence). Trimming cost V 6 bases and J 3 bases; bases outside gene matches: 7. The CDR3 DNA is TGTGCCAGCAGAGGACAGGGGGCGAAAGGTGGAAACACCATATATTTT. Amino acid sequence: CASRGQGAKGGNTIYF.

V is TRBV2 and J is TRBJ2-6, with D possibly TRBD1 on 5 matching bases. The ends were cut back, 5 bases at V and 6 bases at J, with 11 bases in the middle. CDR1 and CDR2 from the germline V gene are SNHLY and FYNNEI. This CDR3 has 14 residues. The CDR3 protein is CASSSGSAANVLTF. In DNA form, the CDR3 reads TGTGCCAGCAGTTCAGGGTCGGCGGCCAACGTCCTGACTTTC. Complete variable domain (other parts from reference TRBV2 and TRBJ2-6): EPEVTQTPSHQVTQMGQEVILRCVPISNHLYFYWYRQILGQKVEFLVSFYNNEISEKSEIFDDQFSVERPDGSNFTLKIRSTKLEDSAMYFCASSSGSAANVLTFGAGSRLTVL.

This clone showed up many times. The chain couples TRBV28 to TRBJ2-7, with TRBD2 identical over 7 bases. The CDR3 loop spans 16 amino acids. CDR1 MDHEN and CDR2 SYDVKM come from the germline V gene. V was pared by 3 bases and J by 2 bases, with 10 bases of the junction left unmatched. The CDR3 is CASSFPASGITYEQYF. The CDR3 nucleotides read TGTGCCAGCAGTTTCCCCGCTAGCGGTATTACCTACGAGCAGTACTTC.

This rearrangement joins TRBV3-1 (or the pseudogene TRBV3-2) to TRBJ2-1; D is ambiguous. Germline V gene lookup returns CDR1 LGHDT and CDR2 YNNKEL (reference sequence). Trimming removed 1 base from V and 0 bases from J, with 10 bases in between. The CDR3 has 16 amino acids. The CDR3 here is CASSQGGGVSYNEQFF. The CDR3 DNA reads TGTGCCAGCAGCCAAGGTGGCGGTGTCTCCTACAATGAGCAGTTCTTC.

The CDR3 reads CASSFGGGSGYTF. The CDR3 bases are TGTGCCAGCAGTTTTGGAGGGGGCAGTGGCTACACCTTC. The V gene is TRBV28, the J gene TRBJ1-2, with 7 bases matching TRBD1. J was trimmed by 7 bases and V by 3 bases; bases with no gene match: 5. CDR3 length: 13 amino acids. Germline V gene data show CDR1 as MDHEN and CDR2 as SYDVKM.

This clone was seen only a few times. The genes are TRBV6-5 and TRBJ2-1; TRBD2 aligns across 12 bases. Unmatched junction bases numbered 10, after V lost 4 bases and J lost 9 bases. Germline CDR1 reads MNHEY; CDR2 reads SVGAGI. The CDR3 totals 16 residues. CDR3 DNA: TGTGCCAGCAGTTTCCCGACTAGCGGGGGACGCGCTGAGCAGTTCTTC. Its protein is CASSFPTSGGRAEQFF.